This T cell receptor beta chain came from a study of neurological immune-mediated disorders. cDNA was made by 5'RACE with 10-nucleotide random UMIs. Over 170 million TCR-beta sequences (from 15-18 subjects) were yielded by each sequencing run. TCRdb analysed the 5' RACE reads with MiXCR anew, one entry per CDR3 protein. There are around 47,000 distinct CDR3 sequences in the sample; about 22% occur only once, and almost 4.5% lies in the top ten. The time point is: technical triplicate 3. A total of 2 million PBMCs stored at -80 degrees C provided the unsorted libraries. This clonotype has only one observation. The sample consisted of PBMCs. The receptor's source is a man aged 55 to 70 with HTLV-1-associated myelopathy (HAM/TSP).

CDR3 sequence reads: CSVQTDTDTQYF. DNA of the CDR3: TGCAGCGTGCAGACAGACACAGATACGCAGTATTTT. This chain connects TRBV29-1 to TRBJ2-3, with D possibly matching TRBD1 (5 bases). The CDR3 extends over 12 amino acids. The V gene's germline CDR1 is SQVTM and CDR2 ANQGSEA. V was cut by 6 bases and J by 2 bases, with 9 bases left in between.